This T cell receptor beta chain stems from a study of blood T cell repertoires in COVID-19. The wider study: The United States, Italy and Spain provided the acute and convalescent COVID-19 samples. Sample material is recorded as cDNA or gDNA derived from T cells, B-cell-depleted T cells, or PBMCs.

Per the study methods: Reference gene primer amplification gave nucleated cell count estimates. Some clones are missing from TCRdb's copy, which holds only in-frame ones; the method was immunoSEQ multiplex PCR. That table supplies the V and J calls and clone size; D and trimming were determined from the DNA. The sample comprises about 73,000 clones, 82% of which are singletons, and 3.5% to 5% rests with the top ten. Germline assignment: CDR1 SNHLY and CDR2 FYNNEI. CDR3 length: 14 residues. The V gene lost 1 base and the J gene lost 0 bases, with 5 bases spanning the gap. Sample: peripheral blood. The clonotype comes from a woman aged 55-70 years with acute or convalescent COVID-19. The rearrangement uses TRBV2 and TRBJ2-3; D remains ambiguous. The CDR3 bases are TGTGCCAGCAGTGAAGTCACTAGCACAGATACGCAGTATTTT. It codes for CASSEVTSTDTQYF.